Below are 22 T cell receptor beta chains sequenced from a single sample in a study of spatial heterogeneity in lung cancer (dated by TCRdb to about 2019). The library was made by 5' RACE. Instrument used: NextSeq 500. TCRdb itself trimmed the public reads at Q25 with fastp, ran MiXCR and retained productive beta chains. CDR3 protein sequences are deduplicated, and each keeps its most common genes and DNA. Across this sample there are approximately 93,000 distinct CDR3 sequences, with roughly 19% seen only once. The ten largest clonotypes hold 20% to 25% of the sample. Sample time point, as interpreted from the label and publication: blood at routine non-recurrence follow-up after resection. Material: PBMCs, obtained at follow-up. Source of these receptors: a male donor with early-stage non-small cell lung cancer.

The gene calls are TRBV7-9 and TRBJ2-4; unclear D gene. Germline assignment: CDR1 SEHNR and CDR2 FQNEAQ (reference sequence). CDR3 length: 14 amino acids. V was pared by 1 base and J by 4 bases, with 8 bases between. The CDR3 sequence: CASSLVGSKNIQYF. CDR3 DNA sequence: TGTGCCAGCAGCTTAGTGGGGTCGAAAAACATTCAGTACTTC.

This clonotype has just a few counts. In DNA, the CDR3 is TGTGCCAGCAGCCTAGCAGCGGGAGGGGAAAGAGAGACCCAGTACTTC. It translates to CASSLAAGGERETQYF. The V and J genes are TRBV3-1 and TRBJ2-5; the match to TRBD2 covers 10 bases. The CDR3 contains 16 residues. Trimming took 4 bases from V and 4 from J; bases not matched to a gene: 9. The V gene's germline CDR1 is LGHDT and CDR2 YNNKEL (reference sequence).

This clonotype was seen a few times. The chain is built from TRBV4-1 and TRBJ1-6; perhaps TRBD1 as D (6 bases). CDR3 size: 16 residues. Germline V lookup: CDR1 MGHRA, CDR2 YSYEKL. V shed 1 base and J shed 6 bases, with 13 bases lying between them. CDR3 sequence reads: CASSQVFSGANSPLHF. The CDR3, as DNA: TGCGCCAGCAGCCAAGTCTTTTCGGGGGCTAATTCACCCCTCCACTTT.

This clonotype was recorded many times. The chain combines TRBV4-3 with TRBJ1-2, with D possibly being TRBD1 (6 bases). The CDR3 is 16 amino acids. Germline CDR1 and CDR2: LGHNA and YSLEER. With 0 bases removed from V and 4 bases from J, the gap between germline ends came to 15 bases. The CDR3 sequence: CASSQEMGHSLYGYTF. The CDR3 DNA follows: TGCGCCAGCAGCCAAGAGATGGGACATAGTCTCTATGGCTACACCTTC.

There are many counts of this clonotype. The rearrangement joins TRBV7-2 to TRBJ2-3, with D possibly TRBD2 on 6 matching bases. The V end lost 1 base, the J end lost 2 bases, and 10 bases lay between the germline ends. Per the germline V gene, CDR1 is SGHTA and CDR2 is FQGNSA. The CDR3 has 15 residues. As DNA, the CDR3 is TGTGCCAGCAGCTTAGGGGCGGGGACCACAGATACGCAGTATTTT. As protein: CASSLGAGTTDTQYF.

The V and J genes are TRBV6-2 or TRBV6-3 and TRBJ2-7; the D is unclear. There are 12 residues in the CDR3. The V end lost 0 bases, the J end lost 9 bases, and 9 bases lay between the germline ends. Germline CDR1 MNHEY, CDR2 SVGEGT. Here the CDR3 DNA reads TGTGCCAGCAGTTACTCTGCGATTGGGCAGTACTTC. This encodes CASSYSAIGQYF.

This clonotype has a handful of counts. The chain carries TRBV1 and TRBJ2-7; the table assigns TRBD2, which was not confirmed against the DNA. TRBV1 is described as a pseudogene. This CDR3 comprises 20 residues. For the CDR3, the DNA is TGCACCAGCAGCCAAGAATCGGGGCGTAGGCGGCTAGCGGGAGATGGGGAACAGTACTTC. It specifies CTSSQESGRRRLAGDGEQYF.

V and J are TRBV20-1 and TRBJ2-1; 9 nucleotides agree with TRBD2. This CDR3 contains 14 residues. Unmatched junction bases numbered 6, after V lost 8 bases and J lost 1 base. Germline V gives CDR1 DFQATT, CDR2 SNEGSKA (reference sequence). The CDR3 region is CSFGREGSYNEQFF. The CDR3 DNA follows: TGCAGTTTCGGGCGGGAGGGGTCCTACAATGAGCAGTTCTTC.

This clonotype has only a few counts. The CDR3 loop reads CSGKTGIMNTEAFF. The CDR3 nucleotides are TGCAGCGGTAAAACAGGGATCATGAACACTGAAGCTTTCTTT. The rearrangement uses TRBV29-1 and TRBJ1-1, with D possibly being TRBD1 (6 bases). Trimming removed 7 bases from V and 0 bases from J, with 15 bases in between. This CDR3 region has 14 residues. Germline-derived CDR1 and CDR2 are SQVTM and ANQGSEA.

In its sample, this clonotype was seen a few times. The chain carries TRBV21-1 and TRBJ2-1; TRBD2, the D gene given by the table, was not confirmed from the DNA. TRBV21-1 is a pseudogene locus. The CDR3 is 15 amino acids. The CDR3 coding sequence is TGTGCCAGCAGCAAGAGGACTAGCGGGGAGGTAGAGCAGTTCTTC. This translates into CASSKRTSGEVEQFF.

This clonotype was observed a few times. V usage is TRBV25-1 and J usage is TRBJ2-1; no clear D gene. The V and J ends lost 5 bases and 10 bases respectively, with 6 bases between them. This CDR3 has 10 amino acids. Germline lookup yields CDR1 MGHDK and CDR2 SYGVNS. The CDR3 nucleotides are TGTGCCAGCAGTCAAACAGAGCAGTTCTTC. Translating it yields CASSQTEQFF.

This clonotype was seen more than once but under ten times. This chain links TRBV7-2 with TRBJ2-6; 8 bases are shared with TRBD1. The CDR3 spans 16 residues. V lost 1 base to trimming and J lost 2 bases; unmatched junction nucleotides: 1. Germline values: CDR1 SGHTA, CDR2 FQGNSA. CDR3 protein: CASSLVTGAGANVLTF. CDR3 sequence (DNA): TGTGCCAGCAGCTTAGTGACAGGGGCTGGGGCCAACGTCCTGACTTTC.

The CDR3 DNA reads TGTGCCAGCCAGGGGGGACAGGGTCACAAGTCCCCCAATCAGCCCCAGCATTTT. Translation: CASQGGQGHKSPNQPQHF. V gene TRBV18 combines with J gene TRBJ1-5, with TRBD1 matching over 9 bases. The trim removed 8 bases at V and 3 bases at J, leaving 17 bases unmatched. The CDR3 contains 18 residues. CDR1 and CDR2 (germline): KGHSH, LQKENI.

Only a few counts were recorded for this clonotype. V and J are TRBV19 and TRBJ2-1; D is ambiguous. The V end lost 2 bases, the J end lost 0 bases, and 8 bases lay between the germline ends. The germline CDR1 and CDR2 sequences are LNHDA and SQIVND (reference sequence). CDR3 length equals 15 residues. In DNA form, the CDR3 reads TGTGCCAGTAGTATACAACGGGCCTCCTACAATGAGCAGTTCTTC. Its protein product is CASSIQRASYNEQFF.

This clonotype was observed a handful of times. The genes are TRBV7-9 and TRBJ1-4, with a possible D match to TRBD1 (5 bases). The V gene's germline CDR1 is SEHNR and CDR2 FQNEAQ (reference sequence). The CDR3 covers 15 residues. V was cut by 5 bases and J by 4 bases, with 14 bases left in between. The chain's CDR3 is CASSVSGTGNEKLFF. In DNA form, the CDR3 reads TGTGCCAGCAGCGTGTCCGGGACCGGTAATGAAAAACTGTTTTTT.

DNA of the CDR3: TGTGCCAGCAGCTTAGGACTAGCGGGAGGGCCGGGTAATGAGCAGTTCTTC. Translation: CASSLGLAGGPGNEQFF. This chain connects TRBV3-1 to TRBJ2-1, with 15 nucleotides matching TRBD2. CDR1 and CDR2 from the germline V gene are LGHDT and YNNKEL (reference sequence). The V and J ends lost 5 bases and 7 bases, in that order; junction bases with no gene match: 9. The CDR3 has 17 amino acids.

This clonotype was seen more than once but under ten times. The chain employs TRBV14 and TRBJ2-1; D unresolved. The germline V and J ends were trimmed by 1 base and 2 bases, with 9 bases remaining between them. The germline V gene encodes CDR1 SGHDN and CDR2 FVKESK. This CDR3 has 15 amino acids. CDR3 nucleotides: TGTGCCAGCAGCCAAGGATCAGGACCCTACAATGAGCAGTTCTTC. Amino acid sequence: CASSQGSGPYNEQFF.

This clonotype was counted ten times or more. The rearrangement joins TRBV4-3 to TRBJ1-2; 8 positions match TRBD1. Germline CDR1 reads LGHNA; CDR2 reads YSLEER. The CDR3 spans 16 residues. V gave up 0 bases and J gave up 5 bases; unmatched junction bases: 8. CDR3 sequence reads: CASSQDFGTGKYGYTF. CDR3 nucleotide sequence: TGCGCCAGCAGCCAAGATTTCGGGACAGGAAAATATGGCTACACCTTC.

This clonotype has more than one count but fewer than ten. The chain carries TRBV5-5 and TRBJ1-6; D is uncertain. CDR1 SGHKS and CDR2 YYEKEE come from the germline V gene (reference sequence). The CDR3 consists of 15 residues. The V end lost 7 bases, the J end lost 1 base, and 12 bases lay between the germline ends. This chain's CDR3 is CASGPDFSYNSPLHF. CDR3 nucleotides: TGTGCCAGCGGCCCAGATTTTTCCTATAATTCACCCCTCCACTTT. Based on the CDR3 plus reference TRBV5-5 and TRBJ1-6, the full variable domain is DAGVTQSPTHLIKTRGQQVTLRCSPISGHKSVSWYQQVLGQGPQFIFQYYEKEERGRGNFPDRFSARQFPNYSSELNVNALLLGDSALYLCASGPDFSYNSPLHFGNGTRLTVT.

The table lists this clonotype with many counts. The chain recombines TRBV11-3 with TRBJ2-3; 10 bases match TRBD2. After removal of 5 bases from V and 3 bases from J, the junction contained 5 bases not matched to a gene. The CDR3 is 15 amino acids. CDR1 SGHNT and CDR2 YENEEA come from the germline V gene. In nucleotides, the CDR3 is TGTGCCAGCAGCCCTTTTAGCGGGGGGACAGATACGCAGTATTTT. Residues: CASSPFSGGTDTQYF.

This clonotype was found a few times. The rearrangement links TRBV11-2 to TRBJ2-7, with a possible D match to TRBD1 (6 bases). Germline V lookup: CDR1 SGHAT, CDR2 FQNNGV. Trimming removed 5 bases at V and 3 bases at J, with 8 bases between. This CDR3 contains 12 residues. This chain's CDR3 is CASSPDSYEQYF. CDR3 coding DNA: TGTGCCAGCAGCCCGGACAGCTACGAGCAGTACTTC.

This clonotype was counted only a few times. The rearrangement links TRBV10-2 to TRBJ2-1; TRBD2 is a possible D gene (5 bases). CDR3 size: 14 residues. V was cut by 6 bases and J by 8 bases, with 17 bases left in between. CDR1 and CDR2 (germline): WSHSY, SAAADI. CDR3: CASREVPNSDEQFF. DNA of the CDR3: TGCGCCAGCAGGGAGGTCCCGAATAGCGATGAGCAGTTCTTC.